A single sample is the source of the 9 T cell receptor beta chains below, sequenced in a study of blood T cell repertoires in COVID-19. Assay used: immunoSEQ multiplex PCR; TCRdb lists only in-frame clones, some missing. The profile shows about 370,000 clones, more than 70% of them singletons. Sequencing was done on a sample of peripheral blood. Receptor source: a woman aged 30 to 39 with COVID-19, enrolled during active disease.

V is TRBV6-6 and J is TRBJ1-1; no reliable D call. Germline V gene lookup returns CDR1 MNHNY and CDR2 SVGAGI (reference sequence). CDR3 length: 15 amino acids. Trimming took 4 bases from V and 0 from J, leaving 12 bases between them. In DNA, the CDR3 is TGTGCCAGCAGTTCCAGGCAGTTTATGAACACTGAAGCTTTCTTT. Translation: CASSSRQFMNTEAFF.

The CDR3: CASSYSPTGGVYNEQFF. The CDR3 region has the DNA TGTGCCAGCAGTTACTCTCCCACGGGAGGGGTATACAATGAGCAGTTCTTC. The J gene is TRBJ2-1, the V gene TRBV6-2 or TRBV6-3; 8 bases match TRBD2. The V gene end was trimmed by 0 bases and the J gene end by 4 bases; junction bases not matched to a gene: 8. The length of the CDR3 is 17 residues. The germline CDR1 and CDR2 sequences are MNHEY and SVGEGT.

The rearrangement uses TRBV18 and TRBJ2-7; 7 bases agree with TRBD1. The germline gives CDR1 KGHSH, CDR2 LQKENI. The CDR3 sequence is 14 residues long. With V trimmed by 2 bases and J by 5 bases, 6 bases remained unmatched. The CDR3 bases are TGTGCCAGCTCACCAAAACAGGGGTTCCACGAGCAGTACTTC. This translates into CASSPKQGFHEQYF.

A note on this clone: Germline and junction disagree at one end, which may indicate a read error. The chain carries TRBV7-7 and TRBJ2-5; the match to TRBD1 covers 9 bases. The CDR3 runs to 15 residues. The germline gives CDR1 SSHAT, CDR2 FNYEAQ (reference sequence). The DNA for the CDR3 is TGTGCTAGCAGGGCCGGGACAGGGCCCCAAGAGACCCAGTACTTC. Its translation: CASRAGTGPQETQYF.

The chain combines TRBV3-1 (or the pseudogene TRBV3-2) with TRBJ2-7; 9 bases line up with TRBD2. The CDR3 contains 15 residues. Per the germline V gene, CDR1 is LGHDT and CDR2 is YNNKEL (reference sequence). V was clipped by 1 base and J by 7 bases; unmatched bases: 8. This CDR3 is CASSQGRGLAREQYV. In DNA form, the CDR3 reads TGTGCCAGCAGCCAAGGCCGAGGACTAGCGCGGGAGCAGTACGTC.

This chain joins TRBV28 and TRBJ2-2; D might be TRBD1 (5 bases). The CDR3 is 16 amino acids. V was shortened by 7 bases and J by 6 bases, with 21 bases between the two germline ends. Per germline, CDR1 MDHEN and CDR2 SYDVKM. This CDR3 is CASNPEGRGRPGELFF. DNA of the CDR3: TGTGCCAGCAACCCCGAAGGAAGGGGAAGGCCCGGGGAGCTGTTTTTT.

The V and J genes are TRBV7-6 and TRBJ2-2; a weak D match, TRBD2 (6 bases). This CDR3 region has 16 residues. Per germline, CDR1 SGHVS and CDR2 FNYEAQ. Deletions cut 5 bases from V and 4 bases from J, with 17 bases between. The CDR3 DNA follows: TGTGCCAGCAGCCGCGACCGGGAGAAAGGCACCGGGGAGCTGTTTTTT. It is translated as CASSRDREKGTGELFF.

The V and J genes are TRBV28 and TRBJ2-7, with 10 bases fitting TRBD1. From germline, CDR1 is MDHEN and CDR2 SYDVKM. Trimming cost V 5 bases and J 4 bases; bases outside gene matches: 11. This CDR3 has 16 residues. The CDR3 spells CASSQPGTGDWYEQYF. The CDR3 bases are TGTGCCAGCAGTCAGCCCGGGACAGGGGATTGGTACGAGCAGTACTTC. Drawing the rest from reference TRBV28 and TRBJ2-7, the complete variable domain is DVKVTQSSRYLVKRTGEKVFLECVQDMDHENMFWYRQDPGLGLRLIYFSYDVKMKEKGDIPEGYSVSREKKERFSLILESASTNQTSMYLCASSQPGTGDWYEQYFGPGTRLTVT.

This chain links TRBV5-5 with TRBJ2-3; 11 nucleotides agree with TRBD2. The CDR3 loop spans 16 amino acids. CDR1 is SGHKS, CDR2 YYEKEE, per germline (reference sequence). After removal of 0 bases from V and 5 bases from J, the junction contained 5 bases not matched to a gene. CDR3 in amino acids: CASSLVLAGVLDTQYF. The DNA of the CDR3 is TGTGCCAGCAGCTTGGTACTAGCGGGAGTATTAGATACGCAGTATTTT.